A selection of T cell receptor beta chains follows, all from one sample in a study of blood T cell repertoires in COVID-19. TCRdb's copy holds only in-frame clones and misses some; the assay was immunoSEQ multiplex PCR. In the table there are hundreds of thousands of clones, around 87% of which are singletons. The sequenced sample consisted of peripheral blood. The receptor source for this set is a woman aged 55-70 years with COVID-19, enrolled during active disease. Each CDR3 is given with its conserved first and last residue. The D gene is left open where the match is weak. Expanded clones get a size class; other rows say once, few or many, or leave the size out.

D,size,V,J,DNA,CDR3
TRBD1,NA,TRBV19,TRBJ2-7,TGTGCCAGTAGTGACGACCGACAGGGCCTCTACTACGAGCAGTACTTC,CASSDDRQGLYYEQYF
TRBD2,NA,TRBV7-7,TRBJ2-5,TGTGCCAGCAGCGTTACCGGGACTAGCGGGGGAGAGACCCAGTACTTC,CASSVTGTSGGETQYF
NA,NA,TRBV10-3,TRBJ1-1,TGTGCCAGTCAGACAGATCTGAACACTGAAGCTTTCTTT,CASQTDLNTEAFF
NA,NA,TRBV7-9,TRBJ2-7,TGTGCCAGCAGTTCCGACTCGACTCGAGCCTACGAGCAGTACTTC,CASSSDSTRAYEQYF
TRBD1,NA,TRBV6-2/TRBV6-3,TRBJ2-1,TGTGCCAGCAGTTACGGCGGACAGGGGGAAAATGAGCAGTTCTTC,CASSYGGQGENEQFF
NA,NA,TRBV7-2,TRBJ1-4,TGTGCCAGCAGCTTAATGGGGGGAAACGAAAAACTGTTTTTT,CASSLMGGNEKLFF
TRBD1,NA,TRBV6-5,TRBJ2-7,TGTGCCAGCAGTTCCTTGAGGACAGGGGACTACGAGCAGTACTTC,CASSSLRTGDYEQYF
TRBD2,NA,TRBV18,TRBJ2-5,TGTGCCAGCTCACCAGAGCGGGGGCTACAAGAGACCCAGTACTTC,CASSPERGLQETQYF
TRBD2,once,TRBV5-6,TRBJ2-5,TGTGCCAGCAGCTGGAGGAGCGGGGGGGCCCAAGAGACCCAGTACTTC,CASSWRSGGAQETQYF
NA,NA,TRBV2,TRBJ2-5,TGTGCCAGTACTTATATGATGGCGGGACAAGAGACCCAGTACTTC,CASTYMMAGQETQYF
NA,NA,TRBV7-2,TRBJ2-7,TGTGCCAGCAGCACTACCCCCTCCTACGAGCAGTACTTC,CASSTTPSYEQYF
NA,NA,TRBV7-6,TRBJ2-2,TGTGCCAGCAGCCCCGGAATTGAACGGGCCGGGGAGCTGTTTTTT,CASSPGIERAGELFF
NA,once,TRBV25-1,TRBJ1-1,TGTGCCAGCCGGAGGGGAGGAGTGGGTGAAGCTTTCTTT,CASRRGGVGEAFF
TRBD1,NA,TRBV27,TRBJ1-2,TGTGCCAGCAGTTTAACCCAGGGGGTAAACTATGGCTACACCTTC,CASSLTQGVNYGYTF
NA,NA,TRBV18,TRBJ1-2,TGTGCCAGCTCAACAAGGGGCGATGGCTACACCTTC,CASSTRGDGYTF
NA,NA,TRBV27,TRBJ2-6,TGTGCCAGCAGTATCTCGCGGTTGGGGGCCAACGTCCTGACTTTC,CASSISRLGANVLTF
NA,once,TRBV18,TRBJ1-4,TGTGCCAGCTCACCGTCCGGGGCTAATGAAAAACTGTTTTTT,CASSPSGANEKLFF
TRBD2,NA,TRBV11-2,TRBJ2-5,TGTGCCAGCAGGGGGCTAGCGGGGCCACAAGAGACCCAGTACTTC,CASRGLAGPQETQYF
NA,NA,TRBV19,TRBJ1-5,TGTGCCAGTAGCATCAGGGGAGAGGGCAATCAGCCCCAGCATTTT,CASSIRGEGNQPQHF
TRBD1,NA,TRBV19,TRBJ1-2,TGTGCCAGTAGTATGTGGGACAGGAAGGAAGGGGCGTATGGCTACACCTTC,CASSMWDRKEGAYGYTF
NA,NA,TRBV5-4,TRBJ1-1,TGTGCCAGCAGCTTGGGAGGAGGTCGAGCTTTCTTT,CASSLGGGRAFF
TRBD1,NA,TRBV19,TRBJ1-1,TGTGCCAGTAGTATTCGGTCCCAGGGGGCTTCTCAAAACACTGAAGCTTTCTTT,CASSIRSQGASQNTEAFF
NA,once,TRBV3-1/TRBV3-2,TRBJ2-3,TGTGCCAGCAGCCAATGGGGCGGCTACACAGATACGCAGTATTTT,CASSQWGGYTDTQYF
NA,NA,TRBV11-2,TRBJ2-1,TGTGCCAGCAGCTTGGGTCCAGGGTGGAATGAGCAGTTCTTC,CASSLGPGWNEQFF
NA,NA,TRBV3-1/TRBV3-2,TRBJ1-5,TGTGCCAGCAGCCAACAGGGACAGCCCCAGCATTTT,CASSQQGQPQHF
TRBD1,NA,TRBV5-5,TRBJ1-2,TGTGCCAGCAGCTTGGTTGGGACAGGGAGCGGAAAAACCTATGGCTACACCTTC,CASSLVGTGSGKTYGYTF
TRBD1,NA,TRBV12-3/TRBV12-4,TRBJ1-1,TGTGCCACCAGGGGGGGAACTGAAGCTTTCTTT,CATRGGTEAFF
NA,NA,TRBV14,TRBJ2-3,TGTGCCAGCAGCCAAGGTGATGCAGGTTCTACGCAGTATTTT,CASSQGDAGSTQYF
TRBD1,NA,TRBV19,TRBJ1-1,TGTGCCAGTAGTATCTCGGACAGGGAAGCGCGGGCTTTCTTT,CASSISDREARAFF
TRBD1,NA,TRBV12-3/TRBV12-4,TRBJ2-7,TGTGCCAGCAGTAACAGACAGGGGGCAGACTTC,CASSNRQGADF
TRBD2,NA,TRBV7-9,TRBJ2-7,TGTGCCAGCAGCTTCGGAGCGGGGGGCTCCTACGAGCAGTACTTC,CASSFGAGGSYEQYF
TRBD1,once,TRBV23-1,TRBJ2-2,TGCGCCTATAGACAGGGTGTCGGGGAGCTGTTTTTT,CAYRQGVGELFF
NA,NA,TRBV7-9,TRBJ1-4,TGTGCCAGCAGCTTGACGGGGAATGAAAAACTGTTTTTT,CASSLTGNEKLFF
NA,NA,TRBV10-1,TRBJ1-1,TGCGCCAGCAGTGAGTCTTGGCAGGGAGGTACAGCTTTCTTT,CASSESWQGGTAFF
NA,once,TRBV28,TRBJ2-7,TGTGCCAGCACCAACTCCTACGAGCAGTACTTC,CASTNSYEQYF
NA,NA,TRBV11-3,TRBJ1-5,TGTGCCAGCAGCTCCTCGGACAGACCCCATAGCAATCAGCCCCAGCATTTT,CASSSSDRPHSNQPQHF
TRBD1,NA,TRBV7-3,TRBJ2-1,TGTGCCAGCAGCCCACCGGACAGGGGGCTATTCTTC,CASSPPDRGLFF
NA,NA,TRBV9,TRBJ2-5,TGTGCCAGCAGCGGAGGGACAATTCAAGAGACCCAGTACTTC,CASSGGTIQETQYF
TRBD1,NA,TRBV5-1,TRBJ2-5,TGCGCCAGCAGCTGGGGAGGGACAGGGCAAGAGACCCAGTACTTC,CASSWGGTGQETQYF
NA,NA,TRBV5-1,TRBJ1-1,TGCGCCAGCAGCGCGGTTGACTCCAACACTGAAGCTTTCTTT,CASSAVDSNTEAFF
TRBD2,NA,TRBV4-2,TRBJ2-3,TGTGCCAGCAGCCGCCTCGGAGCTAGCGGAGCAGATACGCAGTATTTT,CASSRLGASGADTQYF
TRBD1,NA,TRBV18,TRBJ1-6,TGTGCCAGCTCACCACTGTCAGGGGGCCGATTCAGCTCCTATAATTCACCCCTCCACTTT,CASSPLSGGRFSSYNSPLHF